A selection of T cell receptor beta chains follows, all from one sample in a study of shared clonotypes between healthy human individuals. Method: immunoSEQ multiplex PCR; TCRdb's copy keeps in-frame clones and lacks some. The table has 2 million to 2.5 million clones, about 92% seen once. Sequencing used naive CD8+ T cells from PBMCs. The receptors were sampled from a man aged 18 to 35 in good health. Some clones in this sample may be carry-over from other donors' samples. Each CDR3 is given with its conserved first and last residue. A D gene is named only where the DNA matches it firmly. Clone size is shown for a subset of rows, as once, few, many or a class of expanded clone.

abundance: -
j_gene: TRBJ2-1
d_gene: TRBD2
v_gene: TRBV4-1
CDR3nt: TGCGCCAGCAGCCAAGTAGTGCGGGAGGGTGTGGATGAGCAGTTCTTC
CDR3aa: CASSQVVREGVDEQFF

abundance: -
j_gene: TRBJ2-1
d_gene: TRBD2
v_gene: TRBV14
CDR3nt: TGTGCCAGCAGCCTACTGACTAGCGCACCATACAATGAGCAGTTCTTC
CDR3aa: CASSLLTSAPYNEQFF

abundance: -
j_gene: TRBJ1-2
d_gene: TRBD1
v_gene: TRBV29-1
CDR3nt: TGCAGCGTTCCGCACCAGGGGGCGGGCTATGGCTACACCTTC
CDR3aa: CSVPHQGAGYGYTF

abundance: -
j_gene: TRBJ1-5
d_gene: -
v_gene: TRBV19
CDR3nt: TGTGCCAGTAATCCAGGGGTTTATCAGCCCCAGCATTTT
CDR3aa: CASNPGVYQPQHF

abundance: -
j_gene: TRBJ2-3
d_gene: -
v_gene: TRBV28
CDR3nt: TGTGCCAGCAGTCTCCCCTCCGCGGTCCGAGTCACAGATACGCAGTATTTT
CDR3aa: CASSLPSAVRVTDTQYF

abundance: -
j_gene: TRBJ2-3
d_gene: TRBD2
v_gene: TRBV29-1
CDR3nt: TGCAGCGTTGAGGCCTCCGGGAGGGCAGATACGCAGTATTTT
CDR3aa: CSVEASGRADTQYF

abundance: -
j_gene: TRBJ2-1
d_gene: -
v_gene: TRBV7-3
CDR3nt: TGTGCCAGCAGCCCGACCTGGGGGGAGATTAATGAGCAGTTCTTC
CDR3aa: CASSPTWGEINEQFF

abundance: -
j_gene: TRBJ1-1
d_gene: -
v_gene: TRBV6-6
CDR3nt: TGTGCCAGCAGTTACGGAAAATCAATAGGCGACACTGAAGCTTTCTTT
CDR3aa: CASSYGKSIGDTEAFF

abundance: -
j_gene: TRBJ1-1
d_gene: -
v_gene: TRBV7-8
CDR3nt: TGTGCCAGCAGCTTATTGGCCCCCAACCAGAACACTGAAGCTTTCTTT
CDR3aa: CASSLLAPNQNTEAFF

abundance: once
j_gene: TRBJ2-7
d_gene: -
v_gene: TRBV10-2
CDR3nt: TGCGCCAGCAGTGAGTCGTATCGAGCCTCATACGAGCAGTACTTC
CDR3aa: CASSESYRASYEQYF

abundance: -
j_gene: TRBJ1-5
d_gene: TRBD1
v_gene: TRBV2
CDR3nt: TGTGCCAGCAGGGCGACAGGGGGCCTCAATCAGCCCCAGCATTTT
CDR3aa: CASRATGGLNQPQHF

abundance: once
j_gene: TRBJ2-1
d_gene: -
v_gene: TRBV12-2
CDR3nt: TGTGCAAGTCGCTGGGGGAGTAGCGGAGGGAACCCCTACAATGAGCAGTTCTTC
CDR3aa: CASRWGSSGGNPYNEQFF

abundance: -
j_gene: TRBJ2-7
d_gene: -
v_gene: TRBV27
CDR3nt: TGTGCCAGCAGTTCTGACAGTTACGAGCAGTACTTC
CDR3aa: CASSSDSYEQYF

abundance: -
j_gene: TRBJ1-2
d_gene: -
v_gene: TRBV27
CDR3nt: TGTGCCAGCAGTTCTACTCCCGGGACCACCTATGGCTACACCTTC
CDR3aa: CASSSTPGTTYGYTF

abundance: -
j_gene: TRBJ2-7
d_gene: -
v_gene: TRBV4-3
CDR3nt: TGCGCCAGCAGCAAAGGGTCCACGTCCTACGAGCAGTACTTC
CDR3aa: CASSKGSTSYEQYF

abundance: -
j_gene: TRBJ2-2
d_gene: -
v_gene: TRBV27
CDR3nt: TGTGCCAGCAGTCCCTCCCAGGGAGAAGACACCGGGGAGCTGTTTTTT
CDR3aa: CASSPSQGEDTGELFF